Following are 13 T cell receptor beta chains from one sample sequenced in a study of T cells in Graves' hyperthyroidism and ophthalmopathy. RNA transcripts were the template for amplifying TCR beta CDR3 regions. HTBI primers were the set used in a first-round RT-PCR of the TCR CDR3. TCRdb re-derived calls from the multiplex PCR reads in MiXCR, one entry per CDR3 protein. Here the sample spans around 200,000 distinct CDR3 sequences, 15% to 20% being singletons. Material: blood. The receptors were gathered from a man aged 40-55 years with Graves' hyperthyroidism.

The genes are TRBV7-3 and TRBJ2-3; D gene ambiguous. The CDR3 contains 13 residues. Trimming removed 5 bases at V and 2 bases at J, with 8 bases between. Germline V gene sequence: CDR1 SGHTA, CDR2 FQGTGA. The CDR3, as DNA: TGTGCCAGCAGCCTGACAATCACAGATACGCAGTATTTT. Residues: CASSLTITDTQYF.

This clonotype was recorded at least ten times. V gene TRBV5-1 combines with J gene TRBJ1-1; 9 bases align to TRBD1. The V gene's germline CDR1 is SGHRS and CDR2 YFSETQ. V lost 2 bases and J lost 2; bases outside the gene matches: 10. This CDR3 is 17 amino acids long. In DNA, the CDR3 is TGCGCCAGCAGCTTACTCGGGACAGGGTATAGAAACACTGAAGCTTTCTTT. It encodes CASSLLGTGYRNTEAFF.

This clonotype was counted at least ten times. The rearrangement links TRBV11-3 to TRBJ2-5, with TRBD2 identical over 13 bases. There are 17 residues in the CDR3. CDR1 is SGHNT and CDR2 is YENEEA in the germline V gene. V lost 5 bases to trimming and J lost 1 base; unmatched junction nucleotides: 7. In nucleotides, the CDR3 is TGTGCCAGCAGCCTAGGGACTAGCGGGGCCCTCCAAGAGACCCAGTACTTC. Translating gives CASSLGTSGALQETQYF.

At least ten counts were recorded for this clonotype. The J gene is TRBJ1-1, the V gene TRBV2; no reliable D call. Germline CDR1 is SNHLY and CDR2 is FYNNEI. The CDR3 totals 15 residues. V was clipped by 2 bases and J by 0 bases, with 10 bases between them. The CDR3: CASSELASLNTEAFF. DNA of the CDR3: TGTGCCAGCAGTGAACTGGCCAGCTTGAACACTGAAGCTTTCTTT.

The gene calls are TRBV6-1 and TRBJ1-2, with D unresolved. CDR1 and CDR2 (germline): MNHNS, SASEGT. The V end was cut by 10 bases, the J end by 6 bases, with 15 bases between. This CDR3 is built from 12 residues. The CDR3 sequence: CAKGRPRDGYTF. The CDR3 nucleotides read TGTGCCAAAGGACGCCCGAGAGATGGCTACACCTTC.

Many counts were recorded for this clonotype. The rearrangement uses TRBV3-1 and TRBJ2-7; 7 bases map to TRBD1. V shed 7 bases, J shed 4 bases, and the junction held 7 bases outside the gene matches. Germline V lookup: CDR1 LGHDT, CDR2 YNNKEL (reference sequence). The CDR3 covers 13 residues. CDR3 residues: CASTETGTYEQYF. CDR3 DNA sequence: TGTGCCAGCACCGAGACAGGGACGTACGAGCAGTACTTC.

This clonotype was seen ten or more times. This CDR3 is CASRGGVDSYNEQFF. The CDR3 DNA is TGTGCCAGCAGGGGCGGGGTTGACTCCTACAATGAGCAGTTCTTC. This chain connects TRBV11-2 to TRBJ2-1; possibly TRBD2 for D (6 bases). The CDR3 has 15 amino acids. V was shortened by 6 bases and J by 0 bases, with 12 bases between the two germline ends. Germline CDR1 and CDR2: SGHAT and FQNNGV.

This clonotype came up many times. V usage is TRBV5-1 and J usage is TRBJ2-3; D possibly corresponds to TRBD2 (6 bases). The CDR3 extends over 14 amino acids. The germline CDR1 and CDR2 sequences are SGHRS and YFSETQ. Deletions cut 4 bases from V and 0 bases from J, with 9 bases between. The CDR3 sequence is CASSIGTSTDTQYF. The CDR3 nucleotides are TGCGCCAGCAGCATAGGGACTAGCACAGATACGCAGTATTTT.

V gene TRBV4-2 combines with J gene TRBJ1-2; D gene unclear. Germline lookup yields CDR1 LGHNA and CDR2 YNFKEQ. The length of the CDR3 is 12 residues. The V end was cut by 3 bases, the J end by 3 bases, with 5 bases between. This CDR3 is CASSHDHYGYTF. The CDR3 nucleotides are TGTGCCAGCAGCCATGACCACTATGGCTACACCTTC.

The V and J genes are TRBV30 and TRBJ1-4; TRBD1 is a possible D gene (5 bases). Germline V gives CDR1 GTSNPN, CDR2 SVGIG (reference sequence). The CDR3 extends over 14 amino acids. Trimming cost V 4 bases and J 7 bases, with 16 bases left between them. This CDR3 reads CAWKEGPWGEKLFF. CDR3 sequence (DNA): TGTGCCTGGAAAGAGGGACCATGGGGTGAAAAACTGTTTTTT.

The V and J genes are TRBV5-4 and TRBJ2-5; TRBD1 might be the D (5 bases). The germline V and J ends were trimmed by 3 bases and 5 bases, with 11 bases remaining between them. Germline-derived CDR1 and CDR2 are SGHNT and YYREEE (reference sequence). This CDR3 is built from 13 residues. CDR3 bases: TGTGCCAGCAGCTCACGACAGCAGGAGACCCAGTACTTC. Protein: CASSSRQQETQYF.

This clonotype was observed at least ten times. V is TRBV11-3 and J is TRBJ1-1; 8 bases match TRBD1. Per germline, CDR1 SGHNT and CDR2 YENEEA. With V trimmed by 5 bases and J by 4 bases, 6 bases remained unmatched. The CDR3 extends over 14 amino acids. The CDR3 nucleotides are TGTGCCAGCAGCCACCGGGACAGGCCCACTGAAGCTTTCTTT. Protein: CASSHRDRPTEAFF.

This clonotype has just a few counts. The chain recombines TRBV7-2 with TRBJ1-2; 7 bases line up with TRBD1. Trimming took 5 bases from V and 0 from J; bases not matched to a gene: 6. CDR3 size: 15 residues. Looked up from germline, CDR1 is SGHTA and CDR2 is FQGNSA. The CDR3 here is CASSVRDSANYGYTF. Written as DNA, the CDR3 is TGTGCCAGCAGCGTCCGGGACAGCGCTAACTATGGCTACACCTTC.